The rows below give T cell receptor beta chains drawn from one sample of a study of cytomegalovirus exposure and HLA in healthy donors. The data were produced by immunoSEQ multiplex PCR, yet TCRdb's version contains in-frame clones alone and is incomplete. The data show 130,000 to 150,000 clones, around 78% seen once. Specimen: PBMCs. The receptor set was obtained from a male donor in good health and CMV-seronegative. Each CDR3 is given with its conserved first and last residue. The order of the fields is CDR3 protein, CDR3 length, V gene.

CASSSTSEQYF 11 TRBV6-5
CASSLFGGQDNSPLHF 16 TRBV5-5
CAISESWLASRNEQFF 16 TRBV10-3
CASSSNRNQGNSPLHF 16 TRBV5-4
CASSLADYGVKETQYF 16 TRBV7-2
CASSQEIRTNYGYTF 15 TRBV4-3
CAWKGTNTGELFF 13 TRBV30
CASSQDRGRAGNTIYF 16 TRBV4-1
CASSGFFTDFYGYTF 15 TRBV19
CASSNLAGTTDTQYF 15 TRBV11-2
CAIGEREHTGELFF 14 TRBV10-3
CASSLGGTGTMNTEAFF 17 TRBV5-1
CASSFSGGLLNEQFF 15 TRBV7-9
CASSQGAHNSPLHF 14 TRBV14
CSARVDTEAFF 11 TRBV20-1
CASSVTGVADTQYF 14 TRBV9
CASSKQGSRQPQHF 14 TRBV6-1
CASSLAVEQFF 11 TRBV11-2
CASSLSWGAYEQYF 14 TRBV27
CASSLAGAYNEQFF 14 TRBV7-6
CASSEGQPMNTEAFF 15 TRBV6-1
CSVGLGFF 8 TRBV29-1
CASSLLAGAQETQYF 15 TRBV5-4
CASSLSGLRTSYNEQFF 17 TRBV5-1
CASSLNGQGANYGYTF 16 TRBV11-2
CASSAGGASNEKLFF 15 TRBV9
CASSNRGGESYEQYF 15 TRBV19
CASTSIRTGWADTQYF 16 TRBV19
CASSPKNEQFF 11 TRBV18
CASSYSTSGAETQYF 15 TRBV6-6
CAISDPRGMETQYF 14 TRBV10-3
CASSIFDRGNTEAFF 15 TRBV9
CPSSYAAGVSYEQYF 15 TRBV6-6
CASSLVGDGYTF 12 TRBV7-6
CASSPGRGPGTEAFF 15 TRBV7-3
CASSLGTSSYNEQFF 15 TRBV5-1
CASRGGLAGRKDTQYF 16 TRBV27
CASSAITGNTEAFF 14 TRBV9
CAISEPGRNYGYTF 14 TRBV10-3
CASSSRVGGNEQFF 14 TRBV5-4
CASSGTLGQGYEQYF 15 TRBV9
CASSEVSYSNQSQHF 15 TRBV6-1
CASSSGVSYEQYF 13 TRBV19
CASSLTPGDTQYF 13 TRBV5-1
CASSLAGDTEAFF 13 TRBV7-6
CASSERSTNLGGGLFF 16 TRBV2
CASSPRTGSGNQPQHF 16 TRBV4-2
CAWSAGLAGYTF 12 TRBV30
CASSYFRTASNEKLFF 16 TRBV6-6
CSVGQATNYGYTF 13 TRBV29-1
CASSHDRGGYTF 12 TRBV6-5
CASSEAGARETQYF 14 TRBV25-1
CASSTGLAGGLEQYF 15 TRBV5-4
CASSIGGAGKNIQYF 15 TRBV19
CASSGGQGGYEQYF 14 TRBV5-1
CAHHLGGGTDTQYF 14 TRBV30
CASRDTFNSPLHF 13 TRBV27
CASSHGQRLYNEQFF 15 TRBV7-6
CASNKQESGNTIYF 14 TRBV7-2